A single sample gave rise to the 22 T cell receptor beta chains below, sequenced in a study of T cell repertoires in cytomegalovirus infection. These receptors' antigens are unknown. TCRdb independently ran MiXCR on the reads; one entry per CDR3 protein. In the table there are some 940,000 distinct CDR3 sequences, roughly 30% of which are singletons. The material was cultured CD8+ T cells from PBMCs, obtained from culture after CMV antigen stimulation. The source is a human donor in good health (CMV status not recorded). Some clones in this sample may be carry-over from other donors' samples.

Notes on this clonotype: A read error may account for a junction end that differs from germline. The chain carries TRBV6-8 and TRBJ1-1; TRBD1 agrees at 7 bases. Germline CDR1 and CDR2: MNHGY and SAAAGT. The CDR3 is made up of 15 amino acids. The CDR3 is CASSHRGVMNSEAFF. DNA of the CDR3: TGTGCCAGCAGTCACAGGGGCGTCATGAACTCTGAAGCTTTCTTT.

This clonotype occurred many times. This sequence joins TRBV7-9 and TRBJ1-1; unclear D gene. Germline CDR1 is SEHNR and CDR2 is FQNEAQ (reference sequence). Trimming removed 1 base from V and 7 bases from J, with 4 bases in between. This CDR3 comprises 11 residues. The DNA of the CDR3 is TGTGCCAGCAGCTTAGAGGGTGAAGCTTTCTTT. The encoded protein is CASSLEGEAFF.

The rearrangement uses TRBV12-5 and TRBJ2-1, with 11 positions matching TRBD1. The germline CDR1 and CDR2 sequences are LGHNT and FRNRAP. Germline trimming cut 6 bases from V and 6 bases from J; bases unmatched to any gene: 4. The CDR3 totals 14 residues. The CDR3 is CASGSGTGGNEQFF. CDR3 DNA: TGTGCTAGTGGATCCGGGACAGGGGGCAATGAGCAGTTCTTC. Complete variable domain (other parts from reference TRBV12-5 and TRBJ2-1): DARVTQTPRHKVTEMGQEVTMRCQPILGHNTVFWYRQTMMQGLELLAYFRNRAPLDDSGMPKDRFSAEMPDATLATLKIQPSEPRDSAVYFCASGSGTGGNEQFFGPGTRLTVL.

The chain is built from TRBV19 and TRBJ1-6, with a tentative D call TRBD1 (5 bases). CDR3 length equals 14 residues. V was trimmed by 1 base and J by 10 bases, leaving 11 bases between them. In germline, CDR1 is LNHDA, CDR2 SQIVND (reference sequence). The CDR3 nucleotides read TGTGCCAGTAGTATAGCAGGGTCGGGATCACCCCTCCACTTT. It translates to CASSIAGSGSPLHF.

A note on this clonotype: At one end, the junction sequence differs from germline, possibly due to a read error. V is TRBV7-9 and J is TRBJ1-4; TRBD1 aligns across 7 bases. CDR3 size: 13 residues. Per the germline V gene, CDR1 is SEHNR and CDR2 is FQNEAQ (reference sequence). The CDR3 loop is CANSLSRDRGLFF. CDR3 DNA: TGTGCCAACAGCTTAAGTCGGGACAGAGGACTGTTTTTT.

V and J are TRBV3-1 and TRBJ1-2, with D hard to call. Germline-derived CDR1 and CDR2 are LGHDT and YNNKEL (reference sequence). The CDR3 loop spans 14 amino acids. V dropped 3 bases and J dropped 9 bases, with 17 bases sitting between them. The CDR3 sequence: CASSQEGTSSSYTF. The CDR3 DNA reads TGTGCCAGCAGCCAGGAGGGTACATCTAGTAGCTACACCTTC.

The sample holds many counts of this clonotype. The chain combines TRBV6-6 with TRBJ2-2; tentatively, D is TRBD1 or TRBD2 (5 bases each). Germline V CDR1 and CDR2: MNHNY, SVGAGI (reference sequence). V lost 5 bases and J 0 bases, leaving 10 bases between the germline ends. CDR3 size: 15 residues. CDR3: CASSTGTANTGELFF. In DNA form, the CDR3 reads TGTGCCAGCAGTACCGGGACGGCGAACACCGGGGAGCTGTTTTTT.

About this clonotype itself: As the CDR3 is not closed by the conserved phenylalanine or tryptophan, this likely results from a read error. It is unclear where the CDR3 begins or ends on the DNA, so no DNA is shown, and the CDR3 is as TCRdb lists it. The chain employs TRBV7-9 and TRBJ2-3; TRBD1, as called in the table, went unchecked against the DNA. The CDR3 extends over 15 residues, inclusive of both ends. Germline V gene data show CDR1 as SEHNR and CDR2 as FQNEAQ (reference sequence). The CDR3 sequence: CASSLEGAGWVKEYS.

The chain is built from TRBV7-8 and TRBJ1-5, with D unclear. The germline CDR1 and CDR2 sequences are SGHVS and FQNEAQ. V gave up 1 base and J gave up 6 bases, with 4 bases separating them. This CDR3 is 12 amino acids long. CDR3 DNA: TGTGCCAGCAGCTTAGTCATTCAGCCCCAGCATTTT. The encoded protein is CASSLVIQPQHF.

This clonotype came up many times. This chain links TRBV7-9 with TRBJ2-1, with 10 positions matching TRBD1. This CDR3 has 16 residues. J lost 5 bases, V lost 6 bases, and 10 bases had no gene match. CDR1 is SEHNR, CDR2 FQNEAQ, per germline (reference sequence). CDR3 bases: TGTGCCAGCAGACCTCCCGGACAGGGGGGACACAATGAGCAGTTCTTC. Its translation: CASRPPGQGGHNEQFF.

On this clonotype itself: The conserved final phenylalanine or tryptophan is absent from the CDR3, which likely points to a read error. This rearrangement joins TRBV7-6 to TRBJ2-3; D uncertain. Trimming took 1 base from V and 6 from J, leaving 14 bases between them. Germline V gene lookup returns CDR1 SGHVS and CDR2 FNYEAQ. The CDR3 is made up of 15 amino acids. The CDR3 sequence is CASSLENRKADTQYS. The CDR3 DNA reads TGTGCCAGCAGCTTAGAGAACAGAAAGGCGGATACGCAGTATTCT.

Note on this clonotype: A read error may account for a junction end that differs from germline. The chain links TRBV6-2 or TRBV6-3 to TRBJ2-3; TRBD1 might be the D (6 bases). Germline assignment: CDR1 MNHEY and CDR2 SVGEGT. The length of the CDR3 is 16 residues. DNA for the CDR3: TGTGCCAACAGTTACCCATCACAGGGCCCCACAGATACGCAGTATTTT. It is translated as CANSYPSQGPTDTQYF.

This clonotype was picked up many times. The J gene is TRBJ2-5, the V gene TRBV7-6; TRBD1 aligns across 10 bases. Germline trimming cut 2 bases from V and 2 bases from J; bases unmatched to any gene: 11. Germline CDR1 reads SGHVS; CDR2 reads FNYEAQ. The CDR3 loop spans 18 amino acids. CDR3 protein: CASSLRSGQGGFQETQYF. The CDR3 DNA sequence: TGTGCCAGCAGCTTAAGGTCCGGACAGGGGGGTTTTCAAGAGACCCAGTACTTC. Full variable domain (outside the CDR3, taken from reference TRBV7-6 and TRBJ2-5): GAGVSQSPRYKVTKRGQDVALRCDPISGHVSLYWYRQALGQGPEFLTYFNYEAQQDKSGLPNDRFSAERPEGSISTLTIQRTEQRDSAMYRCASSLRSGQGGFQETQYFGPGTRLLVL.

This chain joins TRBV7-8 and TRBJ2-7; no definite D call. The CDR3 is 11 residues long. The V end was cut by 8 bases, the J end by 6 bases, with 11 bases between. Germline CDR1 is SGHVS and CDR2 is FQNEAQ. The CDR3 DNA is TGTGCCAGCGTGGGTTATTTCGAGCAGTACTTC. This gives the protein CASVGYFEQYF.

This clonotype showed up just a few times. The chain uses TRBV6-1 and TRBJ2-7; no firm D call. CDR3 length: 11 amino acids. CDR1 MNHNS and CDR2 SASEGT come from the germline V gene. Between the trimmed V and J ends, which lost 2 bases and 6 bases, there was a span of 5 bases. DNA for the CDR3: TGTGCCAGCAGTGAACTCCCCGAGCAGTACTTC. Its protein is CASSELPEQYF.

CDR3 protein: CSATNWGRESTDTQYF. CDR3 sequence (DNA): TGCAGTGCTACGAACTGGGGCAGGGAGAGCACAGATACGCAGTATTTT. This chain uses TRBV20-1 with TRBJ2-3, with D perhaps TRBD1 or TRBD2 (5 bases each). CDR1 and CDR2 from the germline V gene are DFQATT and SNEGSKA (reference sequence). The CDR3 has 16 residues. Trimming cost V 4 bases and J 0 bases, with 17 bases left between them.

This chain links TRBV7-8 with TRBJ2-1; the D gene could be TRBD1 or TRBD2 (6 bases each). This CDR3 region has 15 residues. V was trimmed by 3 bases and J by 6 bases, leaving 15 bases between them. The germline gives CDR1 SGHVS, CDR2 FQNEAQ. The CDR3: CASSFAGQLGNEQFF. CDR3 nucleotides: TGTGCCAGCAGCTTCGCGGGACAACTTGGCAATGAGCAGTTCTTC.

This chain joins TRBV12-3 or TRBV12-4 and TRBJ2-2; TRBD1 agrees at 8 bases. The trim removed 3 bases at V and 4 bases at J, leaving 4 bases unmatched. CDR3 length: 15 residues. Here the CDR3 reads CASSFLQGVTGELFF. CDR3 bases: TGTGCCAGCAGTTTTTTACAGGGGGTCACCGGGGAGCTGTTTTTT.

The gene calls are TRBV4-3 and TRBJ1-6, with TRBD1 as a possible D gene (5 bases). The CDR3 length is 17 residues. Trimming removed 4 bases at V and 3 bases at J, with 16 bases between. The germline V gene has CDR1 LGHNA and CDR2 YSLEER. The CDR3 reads CASSPTGESHYNSPLHF. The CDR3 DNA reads TGCGCCAGCAGCCCTACGGGGGAGAGCCACTATAATTCACCCCTCCACTTT.

The CDR3 sequence: CASSVVEKLFF. In DNA, the CDR3 is TGTGCCAGCAGCGTAGTGGAAAAACTGTTTTTT. This rearrangement joins TRBV9 to TRBJ1-4, with no clear D. V lost 0 bases, J lost 8 bases, and 2 bases lay in between. Germline lookup yields CDR1 SGDLS and CDR2 YYNGEE. The CDR3 is 11 residues long.

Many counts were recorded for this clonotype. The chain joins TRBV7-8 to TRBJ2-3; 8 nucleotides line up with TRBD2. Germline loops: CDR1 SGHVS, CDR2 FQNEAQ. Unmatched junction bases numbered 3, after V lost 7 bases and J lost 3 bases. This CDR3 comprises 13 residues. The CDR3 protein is CASNGGGTDTQYF. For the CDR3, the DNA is TGTGCCAGCAACGGCGGGGGGACAGATACGCAGTATTTT.

This CDR3 is CASSQSGLALNEQFF. As DNA, the CDR3 is TGTGCCAGTAGCCAATCGGGACTAGCTCTCAATGAGCAGTTCTTC. V is TRBV19 and J is TRBJ2-1; 9 bases line up with TRBD2. This CDR3 is built from 15 residues. Germline V gene data show CDR1 as LNHDA and CDR2 as SQIVND (reference sequence). The V segment lost 6 bases and the J segment 6 bases; nucleotides outside the gene matches: 9.